This TCR beta chain is from a study of cytomegalovirus exposure and HLA in healthy donors (dated by TCRdb to 2015 to 2018). With regard to the full study: According to a later analysis, one platform produced both the roughly 120 validation repertoires and the 666 repertoires of the first cohort. High-throughput TCR immunosequencing, statistical association of individual TCRs with disease status, and machine learning were combined to predict cytomegalovirus infection status. The study aimed to test whether cataloging public T cell receptors could reveal signatures of past pathogen exposure. A separate validation cohort of more than 100 different subjects was used in addition to the roughly 700-subject first cohort.

The method behind the library was the immunoSEQ multiplex PCR assay. From the authors' description of their analysis: To diagnose cytomegalovirus status from the catalog of TCR beta chain sequences, a statistical classification framework was built. TCRdb's version of the immuneACCESS table is confined to in-frame rearrangements and falls short of the full clone set. An unresolved V gene accounts for under half of the shortfall where checked; the remainder is of unknown origin. V and J calls and clone size come straight from that table; D and trimming were deduced from the DNA. The sample profile shows about 160,000 clones; just under 85% of them were found once. The ten largest clones add up to about 2% of the sample. Paper-wide results and their limitations: A later analysis had no HLA typing for the validation cohort, so co-occurrence there was scored across all 130 or so repertoires. In a later analysis, TCRs clustered in the first cohort were found to also tend to co-occur in the 100 to 150 validation repertoires, with around 94% of cluster scores above 0. The authors suggested that the approach could potentially be generalized to other disease states and immunological phenotypes. The study gave a list of some 150 TCR beta chains associated with cytomegalovirus. Most TCR sequences were seen in very few donors, while some public TCRs were found in many individuals. In vitro tests confirmed that three of the cytomegalovirus-associated TCR beta chains recognize cytomegalovirus antigens. The classifier was reported to diagnose cytomegalovirus status with high specificity and sensitivity in both the original and validation cohorts.

Donors formed part of the validation cohort, which comprised over a hundred subjects and was distinct from the first cohort of 550 to 850 subjects. Its CDR3 holds 17 amino acids, cysteine through phenylalanine. The entry retains the CDR3 DNA only, 51 bases that are in frame from base 1. Trimming leaves V shorter by 5 bases and J shorter by 4 bases, with the junction holding 16 bases beyond the gene matches. Looking up the germline V gene yields CDR1 SGHTA and CDR2 FQGTGA. To note about this clone: Its antigen specificity is not known. Base qualities are not recorded, but no much larger clone differs from it by a single base.

The clonotype was recovered from a man younger than 40 in good health and CMV-seropositive. The sequencing input was PBMCs. The chain links TRBV7-3 with TRBJ1-2; TRBD1 matches 7 bases in the middle. The CDR3 corresponds to CASSPSPGGRGGYGYTF. The sequenced DNA is TGTGCCAGCAGCCCCAGCCCAGGGGGAAGAGGAGGCTATGGCTACACCTTC.